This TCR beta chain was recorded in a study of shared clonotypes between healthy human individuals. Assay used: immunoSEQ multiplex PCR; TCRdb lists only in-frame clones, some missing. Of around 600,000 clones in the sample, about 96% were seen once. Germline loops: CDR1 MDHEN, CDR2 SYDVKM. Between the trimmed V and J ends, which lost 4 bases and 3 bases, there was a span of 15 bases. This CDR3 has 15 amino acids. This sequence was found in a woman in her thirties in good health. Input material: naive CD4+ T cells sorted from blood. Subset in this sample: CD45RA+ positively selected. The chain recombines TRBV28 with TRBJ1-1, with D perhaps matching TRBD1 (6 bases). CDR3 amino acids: CASSSPPPGDTEAFF. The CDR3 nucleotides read TGTGCCAGCAGTTCCCCCCCGCCAGGGGACACTGAAGCTTTCTTT.